Listed here are 22 T cell receptor beta chains from one sample, sequenced in a study of monozygotic twins with inflammatory bowel disease. Using the 5' RACE reads, TCRdb records one entry per CDR3 protein without DNA. This sample's clone table lists fewer than 350,000 distinct CDR3 sequences. Material: blood. These receptors all come from a human donor with ulcerative colitis or Crohn's disease, or a healthy co-twin of an affected twin (not recorded which).

V is TRBV6-5 and J is TRBJ1-5. This CDR3 spans 12 amino acids. Germline V gives CDR1 MNHEY, CDR2 SVGAGI. The CDR3 is CASSSPTEPQHF.

CDR3 in amino acids: CASSPAPTPDTQYF. The chain links TRBV5-1 to TRBJ2-3. Germline V gene sequence: CDR1 SGHRS, CDR2 YFSETQ. The CDR3 extends over 14 amino acids.

The gene calls are TRBV24-1 and TRBJ2-5; TCRdb's D call, TRBD1, is unchecked because there is no DNA. CDR3 length: 17 residues. CDR1 and CDR2 from the germline V gene are KGHDR and SFDVKD. CDR3 residues: CATSDPTGTVYQETQYF.

The chain couples TRBV27 to TRBJ2-7. Germline-derived CDR1 and CDR2 are MNHEY and SMNVEV (reference sequence). The CDR3 runs to 14 residues. This chain's CDR3 is CASSLRRLWDEQYF.

This chain joins TRBV20-1 and TRBJ2-7; TCRdb indicates TRBD2, and absent DNA this call remains unverified. Germline CDR1 reads DFQATT; CDR2 reads SNEGSKA (reference sequence). The CDR3 covers 13 residues. The CDR3 loop reads CSAATSGSWEQYF.

This chain joins TRBV28 and TRBJ2-7; TCRdb reports TRBD1, a call that lacks DNA to check it against. CDR1 MDHEN and CDR2 SYDVKM come from the germline V gene. This CDR3 has 12 amino acids. The CDR3 reads CASSTGQGKQYF.

This rearrangement joins TRBV13 to TRBJ2-1; no DNA is available, so the TRBD1 call from TCRdb remains unchecked. Germline-derived CDR1 and CDR2 are PRHDT and FYEKMQ (reference sequence). This CDR3 is 18 amino acids long. The CDR3 sequence: CASSPSGTGGTDFNEQFF. Based on the CDR3 plus reference TRBV13 and TRBJ2-1, the full variable domain is AAGVIQSPRHLIKEKRETATLKCYPIPRHDTVYWYQQGPGQDPQFLISFYEKMQSDKGSIPDRFSAQQFSDYHSELNMSSLELGDSALYFCASSPSGTGGTDFNEQFFGPGTRLTVL.

The chain recombines TRBV15 with TRBJ2-7; the TCRdb call, TRBD1, lacks DNA for checking. CDR1 is LNHNV, CDR2 YYDKDF, per germline (reference sequence). The CDR3 is made up of 16 amino acids. Here the CDR3 reads CATSRGIRGRPYEQYF.

The chain couples TRBV7-9 to TRBJ2-7; TCRdb gives TRBD1 as the D gene, but with no DNA this cannot be confirmed. This CDR3 has 16 amino acids. CDR1 is SEHNR and CDR2 is FQNEAQ in the germline V gene (reference sequence). CDR3 amino acids: CASSLIYPGEAYEQYF.

This sequence joins TRBV7-9 and TRBJ1-2; TCRdb outputs TRBD1, but without DNA this stays unchecked. Looked up from germline, CDR1 is SEHNR and CDR2 is FQNEAQ (reference sequence). This CDR3 is 16 amino acids long. The chain's CDR3 is CASSSGTGEHNYGYTF.

The gene calls are TRBV12-3 or TRBV12-4 and TRBJ2-3. This CDR3 contains 14 residues. The CDR3: CASSLTGGTDTQYF.

The gene calls are TRBV11-2 and TRBJ2-7; there is no DNA to check the TCRdb D call of TRBD2. CDR1 SGHAT and CDR2 FQNNGV come from the germline V gene. The length of the CDR3 is 15 residues. This CDR3 is CASSLETSEPYEQYF.

This chain connects TRBV20-1 to TRBJ2-1; TCRdb reports TRBD2, a call that lacks DNA to check it against. This CDR3 comprises 13 residues. Looked up from germline, CDR1 is DFQATT and CDR2 is SNEGSKA (reference sequence). The chain's CDR3 is CSAEGPGLYEQFF.

The genes are TRBV18 and TRBJ2-1; TCRdb proposes TRBD1, but this gene call is untestable without DNA. The CDR3 has 13 residues. The germline CDR1 and CDR2 sequences are KGHSH and LQKENI. The CDR3 spells CASSGDRSTEQFF. The full variable domain, rest sourced from reference TRBV18 and TRBJ2-1, is NAGVMQNPRHLVRRRGQEARLRCSPMKGHSHVYWYRQLPEEGLKFMVYLQKENIIDESGMPKERFSAEFPKEGPSILRIQQVVRGDSAAYFCASSGDRSTEQFFGPGTRLTVL.

The chain joins TRBV10-3 to TRBJ2-7; TCRdb's D call, TRBD1, is unchecked because there is no DNA. Germline V CDR1 and CDR2: ENHRY, SYGVKD. The CDR3 runs 14 residues. The CDR3 sequence is CAIRPTGDPYEQYF.

This chain uses TRBV19 with TRBJ2-7; TCRdb proposes TRBD1, but this gene call is untestable without DNA. Germline lookup yields CDR1 LNHDA and CDR2 SQIVND (reference sequence). This CDR3 has 14 amino acids. The CDR3: CATRGAGATYEQYF.

V is TRBV5-1 and J is TRBJ2-2; the D call of TRBD1 rests on TCRdb alone, since no DNA is present to check it. The CDR3 has 14 amino acids. Germline CDR1 is SGHRS and CDR2 is YFSETQ. The CDR3 region is CASSPGPGPGELFF. The variable domain in full, with the rest retrieved from reference TRBV5-1 and TRBJ2-2, is KAGVTQTPRYLIKTRGQQVTLSCSPISGHRSVSWYQQTPGQGLQFLFEYFSETQRNKGNFPGRFSGRQFSNSRSEMNVSTLELGDSALYLCASSPGPGPGELFFGEGSRLTVL.

CDR3 loop: CASREESGSYEQYF. V is TRBV28 and J is TRBJ2-7; TCRdb gives TRBD2 as the D gene, but with no DNA this cannot be confirmed. Germline CDR1 reads MDHEN; CDR2 reads SYDVKM. The CDR3 has 14 residues.

V usage is TRBV5-6 and J usage is TRBJ1-2. CDR3 length: 14 residues. Germline CDR1 SGHDT, CDR2 YYEEEE. CDR3 loop: CASSLQGGGYGYTF.

CDR3 protein: CASRRDLGMDTQYF. This chain links TRBV7-2 with TRBJ2-3; without DNA, the TCRdb call of TRBD1 cannot be checked. The CDR3 covers 14 residues. Germline values: CDR1 SGHTA, CDR2 FQGNSA.

This chain joins TRBV28 and TRBJ1-6. The germline CDR1 and CDR2 sequences are MDHEN and SYDVKM. This CDR3 contains 13 residues. The CDR3 loop is CASDGQAGGPLHF.

This chain links TRBV12-3 or TRBV12-4 with TRBJ2-1; TCRdb names TRBD1, which stays unverified in the absence of DNA. The CDR3 has 13 amino acids. The CDR3 loop is CASRPRGDNEQFF.